This T cell receptor beta chain was obtained from a study of blood T cell repertoires in COVID-19. On the study more broadly: From the United States, Italy and Spain came samples of acute and convalescent COVID-19. T cells, B-cell-depleted T cells, or PBMCs provided the cDNA or gDNA that served as material.

Patients of the Seattle cohort, enrolled during active infection, were followed longitudinally. Authors' analysis steps: Using reference gene primer amplification, nucleated cell counts were estimated. Libraries were prepared by immunoSEQ multiplex PCR; TCRdb keeps only in-frame clonotypes and omits some of them. The D gene and trimming were derived from the DNA, and the V and J assignments and clone size from that table. Here the sample spans 410,000 or so clones, about nine tenths being singletons. Sequencing was done on a sample of peripheral blood. The origin of this receptor is a woman aged 40 to 50 with COVID-19, enrolled during active disease.

CDR3 protein: CASSSRDRGHSPLHF. For the CDR3, the DNA is TGTGCCAGCAGCTCCCGGGACAGGGGGCATTCACCCCTCCACTTT. The chain couples TRBV5-8 to TRBJ1-6; TRBD1 aligns across 12 bases. In germline, CDR1 is SGHTS, CDR2 YDEGEE. Unmatched junction bases numbered 3, after V lost 3 bases and J lost 8 bases. This CDR3 has 15 amino acids.